One and the same sample provided the 24 T cell receptor beta chains below, sequenced in a study of vaccination and CD4 T cells after COVID-19. Treatment in this sample: approximately 11-day PBMC culture with coronavirus spike peptide pools or control peptides (ViraFEST assay). These receptors' antigens are unknown. Oncomine TCR Beta short-read sequencing was applied to DNA from cultured CD4+ T cells. TCRdb redid the calling of the PCR reads with MiXCR, one entry per CDR3 protein. The table lists approximately 21,000 distinct CDR3 sequences, over 55% of them singletons. The sample taken for sequencing was CD4+ T cells from blood, cultured in vitro. These receptors were taken from a human donor who had recovered from COVID-19.

The genes are TRBV6-5 and TRBJ1-2; D is unresolved. The V and J ends lost 0 bases and 2 bases respectively, with 10 bases between them. This CDR3 has 15 amino acids. Germline CDR1 reads MNHEY; CDR2 reads SVGAGI. CDR3 sequence: CASSYSTTQNYGYTF. In DNA form, the CDR3 reads TGTGCCAGCAGTTACTCCACGACACAAAACTATGGCTACACCTTC.

The rearrangement joins TRBV20-1 to TRBJ2-3; D gene ambiguous. This CDR3 has 19 amino acids. The V end lost 1 base, the J end lost 0 bases, and 23 bases lay between the germline ends. Germline CDR1 reads DFQATT; CDR2 reads SNEGSKA (reference sequence). Here the CDR3 DNA reads TGCAGTGCTAGAGGGAGAGCAGGAGATTCACTCCCTAGCACAGATACGCAGTATTTT. It codes for CSARGRAGDSLPSTDTQYF.

The sample holds a few counts of this clonotype. The junction departs from germline at one end; a sequencing error may be responsible. The V gene is TRBV24-1, the J gene TRBJ1-1, with D possibly matching TRBD1 (5 bases). This CDR3 comprises 12 residues. Per the germline V gene, CDR1 is KGHDR and CDR2 is SFDVKD. The CDR3 reads CATRGGVVLGLF. CDR3 nucleotide sequence: TGTGCCACACGGGGCGGCGTCGTGCTTGGCCTTTTT.

This clonotype was detected only a few times. The chain has TRBV2 and TRBJ1-6, with TRBD1 as a possible D gene (5 bases). Germline values: CDR1 SNHLY, CDR2 FYNNEI. This CDR3 is built from 13 residues. Between the trimmed V and J ends, which lost 8 bases and 7 bases, there was a span of 12 bases. Here the CDR3 reads CASPGTGNSPLHF. CDR3 DNA: TGTGCCAGCCCCGGGACTGGCAATTCACCCCTCCACTTT. Using reference TRBV2 and TRBJ1-6 for the parts outside the CDR3, the full variable domain is EPEVTQTPSHQVTQMGQEVILRCVPISNHLYFYWYRQILGQKVEFLVSFYNNEISEKSEIFDDQFSVERPDGSNFTLKIRSTKLEDSAMYFCASPGTGNSPLHFGNGTRLTVT.

J is TRBJ2-7 and V is TRBV6-1, with TRBD2 identical over 7 bases. This CDR3 spans 13 amino acids. Germline V CDR1 and CDR2: MNHNS, SASEGT. After removal of 9 bases from V and 3 bases from J, the junction contained 8 bases not matched to a gene. The CDR3 reads CASGGVGRYEQYF. The CDR3 DNA is TGTGCCAGTGGGGGGGTGGGACGCTACGAGCAGTACTTC.

The sample holds a few counts of this clonotype. V and J are TRBV6-5 and TRBJ2-2; TRBD1 is a possible D gene (5 bases). Trimming pared 0 bases from V and 4 bases from J, leaving 6 bases between. The germline V gene encodes CDR1 MNHEY and CDR2 SVGAGI. This CDR3 has 14 residues. In nucleotides, the CDR3 is TGTGCCAGCAGTTACTCGGGGCGCACCGGGGAGCTGTTTTTT. This codes for CASSYSGRTGELFF.

J is TRBJ2-3 and V is TRBV7-9; D uncertain. Germline-derived CDR1 and CDR2 are SEHNR and FQNEAQ (reference sequence). Trimming shortened V by 0 bases and J by 2 bases, and 6 bases separated the two germline ends. The CDR3 length is 14 residues. The CDR3 region is CASSLAVNTDTQYF. Written as DNA, the CDR3 is TGTGCCAGCAGCTTAGCGGTAAACACAGATACGCAGTATTTT.

V is TRBV30 and J is TRBJ1-2; D is uncertain. CDR3 length equals 13 residues. From germline, CDR1 is GTSNPN and CDR2 SVGIG (reference sequence). Trimming shortened V by 3 bases and J by 0 bases, and 8 bases separated the two germline ends. CDR3 in amino acids: CAWRDGANYGYTF. CDR3 coding DNA: TGTGCCTGGAGGGACGGGGCTAACTATGGCTACACCTTC.

The genes are TRBV5-1 and TRBJ2-5; 8 positions agree with TRBD2. Germline V gene data show CDR1 as SGHRS and CDR2 as YFSETQ. V lost 2 bases, J lost 5 bases, and 11 bases stayed unmatched. This CDR3 has 16 residues. CDR3 DNA: TGCGCCAGCAGCTTTGGATTAGCGGGAAGGGGTGAGACCCAGTACTTC. Translating it yields CASSFGLAGRGETQYF.

The chain combines TRBV6-2 or TRBV6-3 with TRBJ2-4; tentatively, D is TRBD2 (5 bases). CDR1 and CDR2 from the germline V gene are MNHEY and SVGEGT. The CDR3 loop spans 15 amino acids. V was cut by 6 bases and J by 5 bases, with 17 bases left in between. Here the CDR3 reads CASRHREQVENIQYF. CDR3 DNA sequence: TGTGCCAGCAGACACCGGGAACAAGTCGAAAACATTCAGTACTTC.

V gene TRBV28 combines with J gene TRBJ1-5, with 8 nucleotides matching TRBD1. Germline V gives CDR1 MDHEN, CDR2 SYDVKM. Losses at the gene ends were 7 bases for V and 7 bases for J; bases not matched to a gene: 12. This CDR3 region has 15 residues. CDR3 sequence reads: CASISRQGLRQPQHF. In nucleotides, the CDR3 is TGTGCCAGCATCTCCCGACAGGGGTTAAGGCAGCCCCAGCATTTT.

V is TRBV2 and J is TRBJ2-1, with no clear D. V shed 5 bases and J shed 0 bases, with 5 bases lying between them. CDR3 length: 13 residues. In germline, CDR1 is SNHLY, CDR2 FYNNEI. The chain's CDR3 is CASSSSSYNEQFF. In DNA form, the CDR3 reads TGTGCCAGCAGTTCAAGCTCCTACAATGAGCAGTTCTTC.

This clonotype came up once. The CDR3 DNA follows: TGTGCCAGCAGCCGACAGATCAGTGGCTACACCTTC. Encoded protein: CASSRQISGYTF. This chain uses TRBV7-9 with TRBJ1-2; D may be TRBD1 (5 bases). Germline CDR1 SEHNR, CDR2 FQNEAQ (reference sequence). V was shortened by 5 bases and J by 7 bases, with 11 bases between the two germline ends. The CDR3 runs to 12 residues.

The chain recombines TRBV7-8 with TRBJ1-2; D is possibly TRBD1 (5 bases). Trimming left V 5 bases short and J 5 bases short, with 18 bases between. Germline-derived CDR1 and CDR2 are SGHVS and FQNEAQ. The CDR3 contains 15 residues. In DNA form, the CDR3 reads TGTGCCAGCAGCCGCAGGGTAGGGTCAGAGTATGGCTACACCTTC. Translating it yields CASSRRVGSEYGYTF.

This chain connects TRBV20-1 to TRBJ1-1, with 8 bases fitting TRBD1. Germline lookup yields CDR1 DFQATT and CDR2 SNEGSKA (reference sequence). This CDR3 has 13 residues. V trimming: 1 base; J trimming: 6 bases; junction bases outside the gene matches: 4. CDR3 in amino acids: CSARVRGRPEAFF. The CDR3 coding sequence is TGCAGTGCTAGAGTCAGGGGGCGGCCTGAAGCTTTCTTT.

This rearrangement joins TRBV4-3 to TRBJ2-1; D gene uncertain. The germline gives CDR1 LGHNA, CDR2 YSLEER. The V gene lost 0 bases and the J gene lost 12 bases, with 12 bases spanning the gap. CDR3 length equals 13 residues. Written as DNA, the CDR3 is TGCGCCAGCAGCCAAGATCACCGTACGGGGCAGTTCTTC. This encodes CASSQDHRTGQFF.

The rearrangement links TRBV5-1 to TRBJ1-2, with D possibly being TRBD1 (5 bases). The CDR3 runs 14 residues. The V end lost 2 bases, the J end lost 7 bases, and 15 bases lay between the germline ends. The V gene's germline CDR1 is SGHRS and CDR2 YFSETQ. This CDR3 reads CASSLTDSFGGYTF. CDR3 nucleotides: TGCGCCAGCAGCTTAACAGACAGTTTCGGTGGCTACACCTTC.

The chain joins TRBV28 to TRBJ1-1, with 7 bases fitting TRBD1. After removal of 7 bases from V and 4 bases from J, the junction contained 9 bases not matched to a gene. The germline V gene has CDR1 MDHEN and CDR2 SYDVKM. The CDR3 covers 14 residues. For the CDR3, the DNA is TGTGCCAGCACCTCAGGGGGAACGGGCACTGAAGCTTTCTTT. Amino acids: CASTSGGTGTEAFF.

Only one count was recorded for this clonotype. The rearrangement links TRBV20-1 to TRBJ2-7; maybe TRBD1 (6 bases). This CDR3 spans 11 amino acids. The germline CDR1 and CDR2 sequences are DFQATT and SNEGSKA (reference sequence). Trimming shortened V by 3 bases and J by 7 bases, and 10 bases separated the two germline ends. This CDR3 reads CSASDRGEQYF. The CDR3 DNA reads TGCAGTGCTAGTGATAGGGGGGAGCAGTACTTC.

This clonotype turned up a few times. The chain recombines TRBV20-1 with TRBJ1-2, with D possibly being TRBD1 (5 bases). The CDR3 is 12 residues long. The V end lost 5 bases, the J end lost 2 bases, and 9 bases lay between the germline ends. CDR1 and CDR2 from the germline V gene are DFQATT and SNEGSKA (reference sequence). The CDR3 DNA sequence: TGCAGTGCTTCCCGGGACAACTATGGCTACACCTTC. Protein: CSASRDNYGYTF.

V and J are TRBV6-5 and TRBJ1-3; D gene uncertain. The CDR3 is 15 amino acids. Germline lookup yields CDR1 MNHEY and CDR2 SVGAGI. The V and J ends lost 0 bases and 1 base respectively, with 7 bases between them. The CDR3 region has the DNA TGTGCCAGCAGTTACTCGATCGAATCTGGAAACACCATATATTTT. It is translated as CASSYSIESGNTIYF.

The chain employs TRBV6-7 and TRBJ1-6, with a weak D call TRBD1 (5 bases). TRBV6-7 is known as an ORF, though its function is uncertain. The ends were cut back, 0 bases at V and 0 bases at J, with 9 bases in the middle. The length of the CDR3 is 17 residues. In DNA form, the CDR3 reads TGTGCCAGCAGTTACTCGAAGGGACTCTCCTATAATTCACCCCTCCACTTT. It translates to CASSYSKGLSYNSPLHF.

The chain uses TRBV27 and TRBJ2-3; TRBD2 matches 13 bases. Trimming took 5 bases from V and 3 from J; bases not matched to a gene: 8. CDR1 MNHEY and CDR2 SMNVEV come from the germline V gene (reference sequence). CDR3 length: 17 amino acids. This chain's CDR3 is CASSPFRTSGRTDTQYF. The CDR3 nucleotides read TGTGCCAGCAGTCCCTTCCGGACTAGCGGGAGAACAGATACGCAGTATTTT.

The chain recombines TRBV19 with TRBJ2-2; 7 bases agree with TRBD2. After removal of 1 base from V and 7 bases from J, the junction contained 9 bases not matched to a gene. The germline V gene encodes CDR1 LNHDA and CDR2 SQIVND (reference sequence). The CDR3 loop spans 16 amino acids. CDR3 bases: TGTGCCAGTAGTATAGTCGGGCGGGAGCAGGGCGGGGAGCTGTTTTTT. This sequence encodes CASSIVGREQGGELFF.